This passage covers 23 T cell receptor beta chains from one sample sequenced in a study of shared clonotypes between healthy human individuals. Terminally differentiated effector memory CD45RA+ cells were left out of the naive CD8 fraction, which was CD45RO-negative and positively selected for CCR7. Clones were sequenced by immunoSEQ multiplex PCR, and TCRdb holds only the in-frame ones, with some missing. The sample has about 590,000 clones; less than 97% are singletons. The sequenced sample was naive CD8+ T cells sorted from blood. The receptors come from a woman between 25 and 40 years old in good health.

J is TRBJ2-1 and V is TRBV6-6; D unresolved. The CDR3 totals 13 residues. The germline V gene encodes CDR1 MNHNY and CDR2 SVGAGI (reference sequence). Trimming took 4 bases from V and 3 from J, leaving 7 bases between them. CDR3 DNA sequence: TGTGCCAGCAGTTCCTGGGGCTACAATGAGCAGTTCTTC. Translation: CASSSWGYNEQFF.

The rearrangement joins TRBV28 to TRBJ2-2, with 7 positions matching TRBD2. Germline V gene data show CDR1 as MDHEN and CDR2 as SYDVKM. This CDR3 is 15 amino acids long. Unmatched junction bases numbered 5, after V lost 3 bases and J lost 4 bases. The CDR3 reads CASSLLGEGTGELFF. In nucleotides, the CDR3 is TGTGCCAGCAGTTTGTTAGGGGAGGGCACCGGGGAGCTGTTTTTT.

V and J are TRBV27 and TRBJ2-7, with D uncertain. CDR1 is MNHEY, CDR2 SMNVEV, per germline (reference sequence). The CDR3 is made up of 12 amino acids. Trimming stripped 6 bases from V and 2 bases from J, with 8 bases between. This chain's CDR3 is CASSDGPYEQYF. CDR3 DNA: TGTGCCAGCAGCGACGGGCCCTACGAGCAGTACTTC.

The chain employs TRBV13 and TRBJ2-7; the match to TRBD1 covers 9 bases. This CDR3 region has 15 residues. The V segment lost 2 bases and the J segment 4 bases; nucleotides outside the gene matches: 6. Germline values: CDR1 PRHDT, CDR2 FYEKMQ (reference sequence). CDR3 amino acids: CASSLTGGHGYEQYF. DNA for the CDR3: TGTGCCAGCAGCTTAACAGGGGGCCATGGGTACGAGCAGTACTTC.

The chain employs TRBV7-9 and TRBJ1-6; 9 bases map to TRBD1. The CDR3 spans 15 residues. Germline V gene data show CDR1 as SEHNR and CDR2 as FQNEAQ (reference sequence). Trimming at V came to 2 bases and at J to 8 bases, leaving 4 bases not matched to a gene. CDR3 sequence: CASSLRGQGDSPLHF. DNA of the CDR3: TGTGCCAGCAGCTTAAGGGGACAGGGAGATTCACCCCTCCACTTT. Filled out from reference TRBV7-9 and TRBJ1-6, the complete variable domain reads DTGVSQNPRHKITKRGQNVTFRCDPISEHNRLYWYRQTLGQGPEFLTYFQNEAQLEKSRLLSDRFSAERPKGSFSTLEIQRTEQGDSAMYLCASSLRGQGDSPLHFGNGTRLTVT.

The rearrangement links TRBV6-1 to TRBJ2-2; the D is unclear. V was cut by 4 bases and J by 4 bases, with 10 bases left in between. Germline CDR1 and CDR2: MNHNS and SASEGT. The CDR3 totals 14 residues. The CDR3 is CASSVGRFTGELFF. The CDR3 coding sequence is TGTGCCAGCAGTGTGGGAAGGTTCACCGGGGAGCTGTTTTTT.

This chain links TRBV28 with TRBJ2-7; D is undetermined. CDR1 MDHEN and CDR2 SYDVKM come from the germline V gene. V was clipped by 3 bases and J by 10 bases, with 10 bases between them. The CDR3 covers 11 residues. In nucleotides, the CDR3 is TGTGCCAGCAGTTTTATGTTCCGTCAGTACTTC. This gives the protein CASSFMFRQYF.

CDR3: CASSLDAADLPEAFF. CDR3 nucleotide sequence: TGTGCCAGCAGCTTAGATGCGGCAGACCTTCCCGAAGCTTTCTTT. V usage is TRBV11-2 and J usage is TRBJ1-1; D gene unclear. The CDR3 is 15 residues long. Trimming removed 0 bases at V and 8 bases at J, with 16 bases between. Germline V lookup: CDR1 SGHAT, CDR2 FQNNGV.

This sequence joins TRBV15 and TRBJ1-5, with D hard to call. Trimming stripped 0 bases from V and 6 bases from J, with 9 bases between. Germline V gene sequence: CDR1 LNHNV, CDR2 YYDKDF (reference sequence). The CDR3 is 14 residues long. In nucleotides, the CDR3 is TGTGCCACCAGCAGAGATTCTGGCCTTCAGCCCCAGCATTTT. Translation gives CATSRDSGLQPQHF.

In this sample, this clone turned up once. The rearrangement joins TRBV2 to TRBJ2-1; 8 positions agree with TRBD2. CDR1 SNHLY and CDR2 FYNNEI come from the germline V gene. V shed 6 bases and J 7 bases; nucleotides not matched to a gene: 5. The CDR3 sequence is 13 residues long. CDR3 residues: CASRGSGDNEQFF. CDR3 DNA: TGTGCCAGCAGGGGTAGCGGGGATAATGAGCAGTTCTTC.

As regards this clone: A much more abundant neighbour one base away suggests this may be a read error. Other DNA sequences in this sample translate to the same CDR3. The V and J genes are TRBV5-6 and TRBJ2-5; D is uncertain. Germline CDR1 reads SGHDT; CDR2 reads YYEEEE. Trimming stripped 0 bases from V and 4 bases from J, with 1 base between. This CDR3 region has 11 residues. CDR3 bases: TGTGCCAGCAGCTTGGTAGAGACCCAGTACTTC. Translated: CASSLVETQYF.

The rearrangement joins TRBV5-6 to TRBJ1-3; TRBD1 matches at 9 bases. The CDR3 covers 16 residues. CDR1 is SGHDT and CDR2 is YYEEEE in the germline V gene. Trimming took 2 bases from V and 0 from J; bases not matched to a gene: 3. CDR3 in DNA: TGTGCCAGCAGCTTAGAACAGGGGGCCTCTGGAAACACCATATATTTT. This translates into CASSLEQGASGNTIYF.

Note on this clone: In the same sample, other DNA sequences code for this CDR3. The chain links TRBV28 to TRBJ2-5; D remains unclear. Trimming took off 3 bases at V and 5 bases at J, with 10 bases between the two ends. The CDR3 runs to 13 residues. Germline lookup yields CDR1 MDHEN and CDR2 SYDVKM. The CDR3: CASSFLNQETQYF. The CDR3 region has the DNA TGTGCCAGCAGTTTTCTTAATCAGGAGACCCAGTACTTC.

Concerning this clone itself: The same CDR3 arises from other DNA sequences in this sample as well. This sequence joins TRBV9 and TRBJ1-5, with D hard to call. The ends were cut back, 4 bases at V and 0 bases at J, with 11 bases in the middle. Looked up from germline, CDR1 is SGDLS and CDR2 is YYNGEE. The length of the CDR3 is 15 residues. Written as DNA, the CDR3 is TGTGCCAGCAGCCCGGACGGGATTAGCAATCAGCCCCAGCATTTT. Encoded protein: CASSPDGISNQPQHF. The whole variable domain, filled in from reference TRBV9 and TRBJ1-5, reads DSGVTQTPKHLITATGQRVTLRCSPRSGDLSVYWYQQSLDQGLQFLIQYYNGEERAKGNILERFSAQQFPDLHSELNLSSLELGDSALYFCASSPDGISNQPQHFGDGTRLSIL.

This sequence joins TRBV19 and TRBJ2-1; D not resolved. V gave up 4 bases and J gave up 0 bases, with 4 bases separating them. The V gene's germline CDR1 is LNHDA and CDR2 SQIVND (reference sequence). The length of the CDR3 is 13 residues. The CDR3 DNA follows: TGTGCCAGTAGTACGTACTCCTACAATGAGCAGTTCTTC. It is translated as CASSTYSYNEQFF.

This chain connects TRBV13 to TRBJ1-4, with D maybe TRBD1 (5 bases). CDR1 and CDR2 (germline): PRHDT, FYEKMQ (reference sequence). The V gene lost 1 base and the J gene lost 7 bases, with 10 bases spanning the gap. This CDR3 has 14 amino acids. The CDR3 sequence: CASSLDRHREKLFF. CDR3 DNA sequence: TGTGCCAGCAGCTTAGACAGGCATCGTGAAAAACTGTTTTTT. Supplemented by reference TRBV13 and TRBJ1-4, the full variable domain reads AAGVIQSPRHLIKEKRETATLKCYPIPRHDTVYWYQQGPGQDPQFLISFYEKMQSDKGSIPDRFSAQQFSDYHSELNMSSLELGDSALYFCASSLDRHREKLFFGSGTQLSVL.

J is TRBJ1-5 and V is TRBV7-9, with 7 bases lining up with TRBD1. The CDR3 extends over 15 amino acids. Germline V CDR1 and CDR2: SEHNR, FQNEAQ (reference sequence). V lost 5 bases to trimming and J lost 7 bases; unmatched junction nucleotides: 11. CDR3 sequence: CASSDDRERDQPQHF. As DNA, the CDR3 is TGTGCCAGCAGCGACGACAGGGAGAGGGACCAGCCCCAGCATTTT.

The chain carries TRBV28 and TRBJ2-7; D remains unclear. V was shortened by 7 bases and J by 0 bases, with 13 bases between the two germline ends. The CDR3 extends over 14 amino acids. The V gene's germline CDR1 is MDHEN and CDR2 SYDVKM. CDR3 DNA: TGTGCCAGCATGAGAACAGCAGCCTCCTACGAGCAGTACTTC. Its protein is CASMRTAASYEQYF.

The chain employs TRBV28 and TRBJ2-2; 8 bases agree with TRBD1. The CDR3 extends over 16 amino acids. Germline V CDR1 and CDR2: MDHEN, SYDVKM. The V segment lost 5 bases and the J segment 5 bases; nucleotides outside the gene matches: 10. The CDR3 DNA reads TGTGCCAGCAGTCGGGATCGGACAGGGTTGACCGGGGAGCTGTTTTTT. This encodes CASSRDRTGLTGELFF.

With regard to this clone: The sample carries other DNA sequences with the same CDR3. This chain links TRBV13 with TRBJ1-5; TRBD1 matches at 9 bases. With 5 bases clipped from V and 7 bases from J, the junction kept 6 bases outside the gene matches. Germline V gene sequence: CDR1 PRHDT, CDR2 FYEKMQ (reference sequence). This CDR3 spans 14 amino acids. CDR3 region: CASSLGQGNQPQHF. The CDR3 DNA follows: TGTGCCAGCAGCCTGGGACAGGGAAACCAGCCCCAGCATTTT.

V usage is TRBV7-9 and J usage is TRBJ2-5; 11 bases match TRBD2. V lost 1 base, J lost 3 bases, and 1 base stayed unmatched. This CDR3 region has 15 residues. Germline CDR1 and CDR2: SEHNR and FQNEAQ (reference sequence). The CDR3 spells CASSLVAGGKETQYF. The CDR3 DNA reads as TGTGCCAGCAGCTTAGTAGCGGGAGGGAAAGAGACCCAGTACTTC.

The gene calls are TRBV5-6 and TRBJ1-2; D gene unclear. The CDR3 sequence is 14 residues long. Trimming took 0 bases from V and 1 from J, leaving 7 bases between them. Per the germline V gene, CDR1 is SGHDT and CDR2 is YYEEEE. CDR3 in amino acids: CASSLESNNYGYTF. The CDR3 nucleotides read TGTGCCAGCAGCTTGGAAAGCAATAACTATGGCTACACCTTC.

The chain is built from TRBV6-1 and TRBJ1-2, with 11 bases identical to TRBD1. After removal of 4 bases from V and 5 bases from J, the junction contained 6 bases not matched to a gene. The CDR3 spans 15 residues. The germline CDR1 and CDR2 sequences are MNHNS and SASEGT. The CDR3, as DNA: TGTGCCAGCAGTGGGACCGGGACAGGGGGATATGGCTACACCTTC. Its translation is CASSGTGTGGYGYTF.